This passage covers 6 T cell receptor beta chains from one sample sequenced in a study of tumor and adjacent non-tumor tissue in lung cancer. No cell sorting was done before RNA was extracted from the tissue. Three rounds of nested PCR, following a modified ARM-PCR protocol, produced the TCRbeta library. MiXCR, run by TCRdb on the multiplex PCR reads, gives a single entry per CDR3 protein. The repertoire holds 78,000 or so distinct CDR3 sequences, with roughly 76% as singletons. The sequencing input was lung tumor tissue. These receptors were collected from a woman aged 50 to 65 with non-small cell lung cancer.

This clonotype is categorized as medium-sized. This chain connects TRBV29-1 to TRBJ1-5, with 9 bases that match TRBD1. Germline CDR1 SQVTM, CDR2 ANQGSEA. CDR3 length: 14 residues. The ends lost 6 bases at V and 11 bases at J; junction bases unmatched: 14. In DNA, the CDR3 is TGCAGCGTAGCGGACAGGGGAGGGTTTAATGCCCAGCATTTT. It yields the protein CSVADRGGFNAQHF.

A remark on this clonotype: Its ends do not fully match the called genes, so a read error is possible. The chain employs TRBV28 and TRBJ2-3; no reliable D call. This CDR3 region has 13 residues. Germline lookup yields CDR1 MDHEN and CDR2 SYDVKM. CDR3 sequence reads: CASNNNIEDMQYF. CDR3 DNA: TGTGCCAGCAACAACAACATTGAAGATATGCAGTATTTT. The variable domain in full, completed from reference TRBV28 and TRBJ2-3, reads DVKVTQSSRYLVKRTGEKVFLECVQDMDHENMFWYRQDPGLGLRLIYFSYDVKMKEKGDIPEGYSVSREKKERFSLILESASTNQTSMYLCASNNNIEDMQYFGPGTRLTVL.

Concerning this clonotype itself: A much larger clone lies one base from this, so it may be a read error. The CDR3 DNA reads as TGTGCCAGCAGATCTCGCGGGGGTGACACTGAAGCTTTCTTT. Translation gives CASRSRGGDTEAFF. The V call is TRBV7-9, the J call TRBJ1-1, with D possibly TRBD1 on 5 matching bases. Germline V lookup: CDR1 SEHNR, CDR2 FQNEAQ (reference sequence). The CDR3 has 14 residues. Trimming took 6 bases from V and 3 from J, leaving 14 bases between them.

This chain uses TRBV20-1 with TRBJ2-7, with D perhaps being TRBD1 or TRBD2 (5 bases each). The CDR3 sequence is 15 residues long. Deletions cut 4 bases from V and 6 bases from J, with 22 bases between. Germline assignment: CDR1 DFQATT and CDR2 SNEGSKA (reference sequence). The CDR3 nucleotides are TGCAGTGCTAAAGGTCTCCGGGACGCCTCTTCCGAGCAGTACTTC. Translated: CSAKGLRDASSEQYF.

Notes on this clonotype: The germline gene is not matched at one end of the junction; a read error may be the cause. CDR3 sequence: CTSSLTGRNSPLHF. CDR3 DNA sequence: TGTACCAGCAGTCTGACAGGGCGAAATTCACCCCTCCACTTT. The chain employs TRBV12-3 or TRBV12-4 and TRBJ1-6; TRBD1 agrees at 7 bases. The CDR3 spans 14 residues.

V and J are TRBV28 and TRBJ2-1, with no clear D. The CDR3 covers 15 residues. V shed 5 bases and J shed 9 bases, with 20 bases lying between them. CDR1 and CDR2 (germline): MDHEN, SYDVKM. CDR3 DNA: TGTGCCAGCAGTCCCACCAGGATAGCCGAAGTTGAGCAGTTCTTC. Translated, it gives CASSPTRIAEVEQFF.